What follows is one T cell receptor beta chain and its context. Its antigen is not known. The germline V gene encodes CDR1 SQVTM and CDR2 ANQGSEA. The length of the CDR3 is 11 residues. Germline trimming cut 8 bases from V and 8 bases from J; bases unmatched to any gene: 8. Here immunoSEQ multiplex PCR was the method, and the copy in TCRdb shows in-frame clones only, minus some. The profile shows 24,000 or so clones, about nine tenths of them singletons. The source of the sample is a study of T cell responses to AZD1222 COVID-19 vaccine. Notes on the study in general: As reported, nearly half of all spike-specific TCRs target variant regions that are unmutated. In a largely white British group with more females than males, clonal diversity was possibly underestimated. Spike regions recognized by vaccine-associated CD4 TCRs spanned the protein, led by 160-218 and 743-854. All repertoire sampling was performed exclusively after the peak T cell response.

The material was peripheral blood, obtained 28 days after the second AZD1222 dose. This chain uses TRBV29-1 with TRBJ1-2, with TRBD1 identical over 7 bases. The source of this sequence is an adult who received the AZD1222 COVID-19 vaccine. The CDR3 nucleotides are TGCAGCCCCCCAGGGGGTAGGGGCTACACCTTC. Translated: CSPPGGRGYTF.